These T cell receptor beta chains were read from a single sample in a study of T-cell memory formation after mild COVID-19. TCRdb fed the 5' RACE reads into MiXCR, producing one record per CDR3 protein. The data hold a few hundred thousand distinct CDR3 sequences, with around 19% observed a single time. Sequenced sample: PBMCs or a T cell subset sorted from them (not recorded which). All receptors come from a man aged 18 to 30 who had mild COVID-19 (a few samples of this study predate the infection). Cell type and time point are not known. Both conserved end residues are part of each CDR3. A D gene is named only where the DNA matches it firmly. Only some rows state a clone size, as once, few, many or a class for expanded clones.

J gene: TRBJ1-4
V gene: TRBV5-1
D gene: -
clone size: few
CDR3 protein: CASSFQGVGEKLFF
CDR3 DNA: TGCGCCAGCAGCTTTCAGGGCGTCGGGGAAAAACTGTTTTTT

J gene: TRBJ1-2
V gene: TRBV7-3
D gene: TRBD1
clone size: -
CDR3 protein: CASSFEGGNGYTF
CDR3 DNA: TGTGCCAGCAGCTTCGAAGGGGGCAATGGCTACACCTTC

J gene: TRBJ1-2
V gene: TRBV12-3/TRBV12-4
D gene: -
clone size: few
CDR3 protein: CASSRMGHGYTF
CDR3 DNA: TGTGCCAGCAGTCGCATGGGGCATGGCTACACCTTC

J gene: TRBJ2-5
V gene: TRBV4-1
D gene: TRBD2
clone size: -
CDR3 protein: CASSQGAGLQETQYF
CDR3 DNA: TGCGCCAGCAGCCAAGGAGCGGGGCTGCAAGAGACCCAGTACTTC

J gene: TRBJ2-7
V gene: TRBV7-2
D gene: -
clone size: -
CDR3 protein: CASSPLPQAYEQYF
CDR3 DNA: TGTGCCAGCAGCCCCCTCCCCCAAGCCTACGAGCAGTACTTC

J gene: TRBJ2-5
V gene: TRBV7-2
D gene: -
clone size: -
CDR3 protein: CASSLVGAFQETQYF
CDR3 DNA: TGTGCCAGCAGCTTAGTCGGGGCCTTCCAAGAGACCCAGTACTTC

J gene: TRBJ2-2
V gene: TRBV20-1
D gene: TRBD1
clone size: few
CDR3 protein: CSARSGQGAGELFF
CDR3 DNA: TGCAGTGCTAGAAGCGGACAGGGAGCCGGGGAGCTGTTTTTT

J gene: TRBJ1-1
V gene: TRBV7-9
D gene: TRBD1
clone size: few
CDR3 protein: CASSQGQGLLMNTEAFF
CDR3 DNA: TGTGCCAGCAGCCAGGGACAGGGGCTTCTCATGAACACTGAAGCTTTCTTT

J gene: TRBJ2-7
V gene: TRBV7-8
D gene: TRBD2
clone size: few
CDR3 protein: CASSLRAGLAGTYEQYF
CDR3 DNA: TGTGCCAGCAGCTTACGAGCGGGACTAGCGGGAACCTACGAGCAGTACTTC

J gene: TRBJ2-6
V gene: TRBV10-3
D gene: -
clone size: -
CDR3 protein: CAISESSLGANVLTF
CDR3 DNA: TGTGCCATCAGTGAGTCTAGTCTTGGGGCCAACGTCCTGACTTTC

J gene: TRBJ1-3
V gene: TRBV5-1
D gene: TRBD1
clone size: few
CDR3 protein: CASSVRDSRSGNTIYF
CDR3 DNA: TGCGCCAGCAGCGTCCGGGACAGCCGCTCTGGAAACACCATATATTTT

J gene: TRBJ2-7
V gene: TRBV7-7
D gene: -
clone size: -
CDR3 protein: CASSLWQGYEQYF
CDR3 DNA: TGTGCCAGCAGCTTATGGCAGGGCTACGAGCAGTACTTC

J gene: TRBJ2-5
V gene: TRBV12-3/TRBV12-4
D gene: TRBD2
clone size: -
CDR3 protein: CASSSGTSWTQYF
CDR3 DNA: TGTGCCAGCAGTTCCGGGACTAGTTGGACCCAGTACTTC

J gene: TRBJ2-3
V gene: TRBV15
D gene: TRBD1
clone size: -
CDR3 protein: CATSRPPRWDRPQTQYF
CDR3 DNA: TGTGCCACCAGCAGACCTCCAAGGTGGGACAGACCACAGACGCAGTATTTT

J gene: TRBJ1-5
V gene: TRBV7-4
D gene: -
clone size: -
CDR3 protein: CASSLNRSNQPQHF
CDR3 DNA: TGTGCCAGCAGCTTAAATCGGAGCAATCAGCCCCAGCATTTT

J gene: TRBJ1-1
V gene: TRBV20-1
D gene: -
clone size: few
CDR3 protein: CSEGRGYEAFF
CDR3 DNA: TGCAGTGAGGGCAGGGGCTATGAAGCTTTCTTT

J gene: TRBJ2-5
V gene: TRBV18
D gene: -
clone size: once
CDR3 protein: CASSPPARGETQYF
CDR3 DNA: TGTGCCAGCTCCCCTCCGGCGAGGGGGGAGACCCAGTACTTC

J gene: TRBJ2-2
V gene: TRBV5-1
D gene: -
clone size: -
CDR3 protein: CASSLAAGATGELFF
CDR3 DNA: TGCGCCAGCAGCCTGGCTGCAGGGGCCACCGGGGAGCTGTTTTTT

J gene: TRBJ2-1
V gene: TRBV6-5
D gene: TRBD1
clone size: -
CDR3 protein: CASRPGTGGGNEQFF
CDR3 DNA: TGTGCCAGCAGGCCCGGGACAGGGGGCGGGAATGAGCAGTTCTTC

J gene: TRBJ1-1
V gene: TRBV9
D gene: TRBD1
clone size: few
CDR3 protein: CASSGTGVNTEAFF
CDR3 DNA: TGTGCCAGCAGCGGGACAGGGGTGAACACTGAAGCTTTCTTT

J gene: TRBJ1-2
V gene: TRBV6-2/TRBV6-3
D gene: -
clone size: many
CDR3 protein: CASSYSAYREYDTF
CDR3 DNA: TGTGCCAGCAGTTACTCGGCCTACAGGGAGTACGACACCTTC

J gene: TRBJ1-2
V gene: TRBV10-2
D gene: TRBD1
clone size: few
CDR3 protein: CATQPGQGYGYTF
CDR3 DNA: TGCGCCACCCAACCGGGACAGGGTTATGGCTACACCTTC

J gene: TRBJ2-1
V gene: TRBV4-1
D gene: TRBD1
clone size: once
CDR3 protein: CASSQETGGSYNEQFF
CDR3 DNA: TGCGCCAGCAGCCAAGAAACAGGGGGAAGCTACAATGAGCAGTTCTTC

J gene: TRBJ1-1
V gene: TRBV12-3/TRBV12-4
D gene: -
clone size: few
CDR3 protein: CASSLQTEAFF
CDR3 DNA: TGTGCCAGCAGTTTGCAGACTGAAGCTTTCTTT

J gene: TRBJ2-7
V gene: TRBV12-3/TRBV12-4
D gene: -
clone size: -
CDR3 protein: CASSYGAGGEQYF
CDR3 DNA: TGTGCCAGCAGTTATGGGGCAGGAGGCGAGCAGTACTTC

J gene: TRBJ1-5
V gene: TRBV12-3/TRBV12-4
D gene: -
clone size: -
CDR3 protein: CASSSLGNQPQHF
CDR3 DNA: TGTGCCAGCTCGAGTTTGGGGAACCAGCCCCAGCATTTT

J gene: TRBJ1-6
V gene: TRBV6-6
D gene: -
clone size: -
CDR3 protein: CASRRDLGTGNSPLHF
CDR3 DNA: TGTGCCAGCAGGCGGGACCTAGGGACGGGGAATTCACCCCTCCACTTT

J gene: TRBJ2-3
V gene: TRBV12-3/TRBV12-4
D gene: -
clone size: few
CDR3 protein: CASSGVFGGGTDTQYF
CDR3 DNA: TGTGCCAGCAGTGGGGTTTTCGGAGGCGGCACAGATACGCAGTATTTT

J gene: TRBJ2-2
V gene: TRBV9
D gene: TRBD1
clone size: few
CDR3 protein: CASSVRTGATTGSGELFF
CDR3 DNA: TGTGCCAGCAGCGTAAGGACAGGGGCCACGACAGGCAGCGGGGAGCTGTTTTTT

J gene: TRBJ1-1
V gene: TRBV7-2
D gene: -
clone size: few
CDR3 protein: CASSQGRLNTEAFF
CDR3 DNA: TGTGCCAGCAGCCAGGGACGGCTGAACACTGAAGCTTTCTTT